This T cell receptor beta chain was documented in a study of glioma-infiltrating T cells. Study-wide results and limits: Non-neoplastic patients had below-expected tissue-blood divergence, while all gliomas exceeded expectation. Shared blood CDR3 signature motifs marked patients with low tissue-blood divergence.

TCR alpha and beta CDR3 regions were amplified from RNA using iRepertoire nested multiplex PCR. Using its own MiXCR run on the multiplex PCR reads, TCRdb lists one record per CDR3 protein. Among more than 350,000 distinct CDR3 sequences, roughly 41% were seen once, and the ten largest hold 9.5% to 15%. Trimming shortened V by 4 bases and J by 2 bases, and 12 bases separated the two germline ends. The CDR3 has 14 amino acids. Germline loops: CDR1 MNHEY, CDR2 SVGEGT. For this clonotype: Its target is unknown.

The rearrangement links TRBV6-2 or TRBV6-3 to TRBJ2-7, with D unresolved. The sample was glioma tissue, nonneoplastic brain tissue, or PBMCs (not recorded which). This clonotype was sampled from a human donor with low-grade glioma or glioblastoma, undergoing nonglioma brain surgery, or in good health (not recorded which). The CDR3 here is CASSSPTRTYEQYF. The CDR3 DNA reads as TGTGCCAGCAGTTCCCCGACACGTACCTACGAGCAGTACTTC.